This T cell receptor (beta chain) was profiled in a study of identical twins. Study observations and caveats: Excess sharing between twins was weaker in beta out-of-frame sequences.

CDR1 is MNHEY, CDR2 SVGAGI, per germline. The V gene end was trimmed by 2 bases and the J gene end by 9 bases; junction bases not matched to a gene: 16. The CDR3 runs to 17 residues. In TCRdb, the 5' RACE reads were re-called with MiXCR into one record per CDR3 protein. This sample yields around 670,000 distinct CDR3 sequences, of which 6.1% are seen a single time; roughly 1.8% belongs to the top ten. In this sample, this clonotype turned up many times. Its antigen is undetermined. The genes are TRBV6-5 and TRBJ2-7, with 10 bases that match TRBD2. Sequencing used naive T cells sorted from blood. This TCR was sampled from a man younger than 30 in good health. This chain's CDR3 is CASSYGSSGSLMRGQYF. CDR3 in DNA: TGTGCCAGCAGTTACGGTTCTAGCGGGAGTCTCATGAGGGGGCAGTACTTC.